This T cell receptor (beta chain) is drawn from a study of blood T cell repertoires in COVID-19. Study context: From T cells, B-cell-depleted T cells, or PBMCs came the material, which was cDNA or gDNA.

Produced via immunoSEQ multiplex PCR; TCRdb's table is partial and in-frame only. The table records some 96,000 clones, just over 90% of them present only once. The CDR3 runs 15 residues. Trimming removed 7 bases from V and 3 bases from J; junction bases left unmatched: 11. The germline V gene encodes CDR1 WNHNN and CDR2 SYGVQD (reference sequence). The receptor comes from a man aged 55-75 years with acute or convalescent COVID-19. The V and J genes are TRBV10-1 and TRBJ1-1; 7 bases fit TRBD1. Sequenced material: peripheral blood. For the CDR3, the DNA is TGCGCCAGCAAATCGAGACAGGGAATGGACACTGAAGCTTTCTTT. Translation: CASKSRQGMDTEAFF.